Listed below are T cell receptor beta chains from one sample, sequenced in a study of CD8 T cells in Susac syndrome. TCRdb reprocessed the immunoSEQ multiplex PCR reads with MiXCR, giving one entry per CDR3 protein. The sample yields 60,000 to 75,000 distinct CDR3 sequences, 85% to 95% seen once. The sequenced sample was CD8+ T cells from PBMCs. Receptor source: a human donor in good health. The CDR3 runs from the conserved cysteine through the conserved F or W. D genes are given only for firm matches. For some rows the clone size is stated as once, few or many, or as a class when expanded; others skip it.

j_gene	d_gene	v_gene	abundance	len	CDR3aa	CDR3nt
TRBJ1-1	.	TRBV5-6	.	14	CASSLVSWGTEAFF	TGTGCCAGCAGCTTGGTTTCTTGGGGAACTGAAGCTTTCTTT
TRBJ2-7	.	TRBV20-1	.	15	CSASSAEQVSYEQYF	TGCAGTGCTAGTAGCGCAGAACAGGTGTCCTACGAGCAGTACTTC
TRBJ2-7	TRBD1	TRBV28	.	16	CASSQPRDRGLSEQYF	TGTGCCAGCAGTCAACCGCGTGACAGGGGGCTTAGTGAGCAGTACTTC
TRBJ1-1	.	TRBV5-1	.	12	CASSVDSYEAFF	TGCGCCAGCAGCGTCGACAGTTATGAAGCTTTCTTT
TRBJ1-5	TRBD1	TRBV4-1	.	14	CASSPGQGNQPQHF	TGCGCCAGCAGCCCCGGACAGGGCAATCAGCCCCAGCATTTT
TRBJ2-2	.	TRBV7-2	.	14	CASSPEGNSGELFF	TGTGCCAGCAGCCCCGAGGGGAATAGCGGGGAGCTGTTTTTT
TRBJ1-2	.	TRBV6-4	.	11	CASSDQGGYTF	TGTGCCAGCAGTGATCAAGGAGGCTACACCTTC
TRBJ2-7	TRBD1	TRBV27	.	14	CASSGTGSFYEQYF	TGTGCCAGCAGTGGGACAGGGTCCTTTTACGAGCAGTACTTC
TRBJ2-1	TRBD1	TRBV9	once	15	CASSIPGQGENEQFF	TGTGCCAGCAGCATCCCGGGACAGGGTGAAAATGAGCAGTTCTTC
TRBJ1-2	TRBD1	TRBV2	.	13	CATYPGTGDGYTF	TGTGCCACCTATCCCGGGACAGGGGACGGCTACACCTTC
TRBJ2-7	TRBD1	TRBV7-9	.	16	CASSLIVGTGVYEQYF	TGTGCCAGCAGCCTCATCGTCGGGACAGGGGTCTACGAGCAGTACTTC
TRBJ1-1	.	TRBV29-1	.	11	CSVVGNTEAFF	TGCAGCGTTGTTGGAAACACTGAAGCTTTCTTT
TRBJ1-2	.	TRBV4-1	.	17	CASSHPTAREAHYGYTF	TGCGCCAGCAGCCACCCCACGGCAAGGGAAGCCCACTATGGCTACACCTTC
TRBJ1-1	.	TRBV6-5	once	14	CASSYSTANTEAFF	TGTGCCAGCAGTTACTCGACCGCTAACACTGAAGCTTTCTTT
TRBJ1-6	.	TRBV28	.	16	CASSSTGTPLDSPLHF	TGTGCCAGCAGCTCAACCGGGACACCGTTGGACTCACCCCTCCACTTT
TRBJ1-2	.	TRBV24-1	few	14	CATSDPSLSYGYTF	TGTGCCACCAGTGACCCTTCTTTGAGCTATGGCTACACCTTC
TRBJ2-7	.	TRBV5-6	.	14	CASSTGPGAYEQYF	TGTGCCAGCAGCACCGGGCCAGGCGCCTACGAGCAGTACTTC
TRBJ1-4	.	TRBV9	.	15	CASSPQGGRREKLFF	TGTGCCAGCAGCCCCCAAGGGGGGCGCAGAGAAAAACTGTTTTTT
TRBJ2-3	.	TRBV5-5	.	15	CASSPRAGGTDTQYF	TGTGCCAGCAGCCCTCGGGCAGGGGGCACAGATACGCAGTATTTT
TRBJ1-2	.	TRBV5-1	once	16	CASSFELLAGHYGYTF	TGCGCCAGCAGCTTCGAACTGCTAGCGGGGCACTATGGCTACACCTTC
TRBJ2-1	TRBD2	TRBV29-1	.	15	CSVDEAGGPYNEQFF	TGCAGCGTTGATGAAGCGGGGGGGCCCTACAATGAGCAGTTCTTC
TRBJ1-2	.	TRBV29-1	.	12	CSVDEQVDGYTF	TGCAGCGTTGATGAACAGGTCGATGGCTACACCTTC
TRBJ2-7	TRBD1	TRBV6-1	once	12	CASTWTGDEQYF	TGTGCCAGCACCTGGACAGGGGACGAGCAGTACTTC
TRBJ2-4	TRBD1	TRBV4-1	once	16	CASSQERQGYGDIQYF	TGCGCCAGCAGCCAGGAACGACAGGGATATGGAGACATTCAGTACTTC
TRBJ2-1	TRBD2	TRBV4-2	.	14	CASSGLAGNNEQFF	TGTGCCAGCAGCGGACTAGCGGGGAACAATGAGCAGTTCTTC
TRBJ1-1	.	TRBV6-5	.	16	CASSSRILGLNTEAFF	TGTGCCAGCAGTTCCCGTATCTTGGGGTTGAACACTGAAGCTTTCTTT
TRBJ2-7	.	TRBV7-9	few	12	CASSPSGYEQYF	TGTGCCAGCAGCCCCTCGGGCTACGAGCAGTACTTC
TRBJ2-1	TRBD2	TRBV29-1	.	13	CSVEAGGARQQFF	TGCAGCGTTGAAGCCGGGGGGGCCCGTCAGCAGTTCTTC
TRBJ2-3	.	TRBV7-6	.	14	CASSLVDRGDTQYF	TGTGCCAGCAGCTTAGTAGACCGCGGAGATACGCAGTATTTT
TRBJ1-1	.	TRBV28	.	13	CASKVNSGTEAFF	TGTGCCAGCAAGGTAAATTCGGGCACTGAAGCTTTCTTT
TRBJ2-1	.	TRBV7-3	once	16	CASSLTLAGTYNEQFF	TGTGCCAGCAGCTTAACGTTGGCAGGGACCTACAATGAGCAGTTCTTC